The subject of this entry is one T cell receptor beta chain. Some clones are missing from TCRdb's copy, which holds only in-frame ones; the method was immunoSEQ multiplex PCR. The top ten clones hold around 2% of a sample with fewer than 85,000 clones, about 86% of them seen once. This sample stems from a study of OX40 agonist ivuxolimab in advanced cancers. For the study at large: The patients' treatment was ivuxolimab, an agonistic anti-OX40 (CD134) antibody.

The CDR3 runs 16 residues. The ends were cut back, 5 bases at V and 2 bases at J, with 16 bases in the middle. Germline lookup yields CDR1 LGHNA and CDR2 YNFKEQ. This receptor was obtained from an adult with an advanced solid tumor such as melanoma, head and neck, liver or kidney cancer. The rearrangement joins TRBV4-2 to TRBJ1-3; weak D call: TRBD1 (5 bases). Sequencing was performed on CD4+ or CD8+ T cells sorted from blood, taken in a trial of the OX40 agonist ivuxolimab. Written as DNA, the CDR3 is TGTGCCAGCAGCTTGGTCGGCGGGGGTACTGGAAACACCATATATTTT. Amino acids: CASSLVGGGTGNTIYF.